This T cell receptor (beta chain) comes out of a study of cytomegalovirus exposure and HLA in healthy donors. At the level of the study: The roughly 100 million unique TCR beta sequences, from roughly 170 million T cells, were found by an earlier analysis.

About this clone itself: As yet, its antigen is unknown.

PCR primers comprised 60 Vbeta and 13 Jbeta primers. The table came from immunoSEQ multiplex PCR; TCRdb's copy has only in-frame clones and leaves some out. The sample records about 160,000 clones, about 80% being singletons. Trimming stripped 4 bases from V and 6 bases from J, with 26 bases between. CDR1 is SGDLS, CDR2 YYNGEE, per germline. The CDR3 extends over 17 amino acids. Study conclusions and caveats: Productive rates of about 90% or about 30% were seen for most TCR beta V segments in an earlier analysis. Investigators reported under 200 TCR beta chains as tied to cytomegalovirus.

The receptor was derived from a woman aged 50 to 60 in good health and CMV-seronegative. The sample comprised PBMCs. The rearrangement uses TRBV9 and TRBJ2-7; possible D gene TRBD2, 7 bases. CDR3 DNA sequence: TGTGCCAGCAGCCCCACGGGGTGGGGGGGCTCCATTGGCGAGCAGTACTTC. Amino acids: CASSPTGWGGSIGEQYF.